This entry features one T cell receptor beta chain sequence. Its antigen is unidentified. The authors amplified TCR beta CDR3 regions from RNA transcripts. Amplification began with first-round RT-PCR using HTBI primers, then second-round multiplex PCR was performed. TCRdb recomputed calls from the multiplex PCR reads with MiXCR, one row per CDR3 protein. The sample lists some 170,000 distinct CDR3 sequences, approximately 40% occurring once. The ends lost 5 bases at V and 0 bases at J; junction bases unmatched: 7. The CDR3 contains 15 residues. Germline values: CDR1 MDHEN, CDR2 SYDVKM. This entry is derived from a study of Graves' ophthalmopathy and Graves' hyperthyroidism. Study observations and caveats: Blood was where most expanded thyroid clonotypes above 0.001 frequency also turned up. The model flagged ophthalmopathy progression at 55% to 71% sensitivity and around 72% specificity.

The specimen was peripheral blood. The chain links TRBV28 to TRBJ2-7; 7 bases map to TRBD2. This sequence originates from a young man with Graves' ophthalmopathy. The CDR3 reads CASSPSRTSSYEQYF. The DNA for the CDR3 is TGTGCCAGCAGTCCCTCCCGGACTAGCTCCTACGAGCAGTACTTC.